These 28 T cell receptor beta chains share one sample of origin, sequenced in a study of T cell responses to AZD1222 COVID-19 vaccine. Assay: immunoSEQ multiplex PCR; the TCRdb copy retains only in-frame clones and omits some. The table has fewer than 200,000 clones, about 89% seen once. The sequencing used peripheral blood, collected 28 days after the second AZD1222 dose. The receptors stem from an adult who received the AZD1222 COVID-19 vaccine.

CDR3 DNA: TGTGCCAGCAGTTCCCGACGGACATCAGAGACCCAGTACTTC. Protein: CASSSRRTSETQYF. The chain is built from TRBV27 and TRBJ2-5; tentatively, D is TRBD1 (5 bases). The V end lost 4 bases, the J end lost 4 bases, and 13 bases lay between the germline ends. Germline CDR1 and CDR2: MNHEY and SMNVEV (reference sequence). The CDR3 sequence is 14 residues long.

This chain links TRBV6-5 with TRBJ2-7; D gene uncertain. Germline V gene lookup returns CDR1 MNHEY and CDR2 SVGAGI. CDR3 length: 13 residues. V lost 3 bases and J 3 bases, leaving 9 bases between the germline ends. CDR3 amino acids: CASSYVDGYEQYF. The CDR3, as DNA: TGTGCCAGCAGTTATGTGGACGGCTACGAGCAGTACTTC.

This sequence joins TRBV7-2 and TRBJ2-4; 8 nucleotides agree with TRBD2. Losses at the gene ends were 0 bases for V and 7 bases for J; bases not matched to a gene: 14. Germline loops: CDR1 SGHTA, CDR2 FQGNSA. The CDR3 length is 18 residues. The CDR3 sequence: CASSLARVAGLGFNIQYF. DNA for the CDR3: TGTGCCAGCAGCTTAGCAAGGGTAGCGGGATTGGGGTTTAACATTCAGTACTTC.

This chain connects TRBV7-3 to TRBJ2-1, with D possibly being TRBD1 (6 bases). CDR3 length equals 17 residues. Trimming cost V 4 bases and J 0 bases, with 16 bases left between them. CDR1 and CDR2 from the germline V gene are SGHTA and FQGTGA. This CDR3 reads CASSSVQGPSSYNEQFF. CDR3 sequence (DNA): TGTGCCAGCAGCTCCGTACAGGGACCGAGCTCCTACAATGAGCAGTTCTTC.

The rearrangement joins TRBV6-5 to TRBJ1-6, with unresolved D. Trimming took off 5 bases at V and 6 bases at J, with 14 bases between the two ends. Per the germline V gene, CDR1 is MNHEY and CDR2 is SVGAGI. The CDR3 consists of 15 residues. CDR3 in amino acids: CASSTHRRGNSPLHF. In DNA form, the CDR3 reads TGTGCCAGCAGTACCCACCGACGGGGTAATTCACCCCTCCACTTT.

The chain joins TRBV18 to TRBJ2-1, with 11 bases fitting TRBD2. Germline V CDR1 and CDR2: KGHSH, LQKENI. The CDR3 loop spans 16 amino acids. J lost 4 bases, V lost 5 bases, and 7 bases had no gene match. Here the CDR3 DNA reads TGTGCCAGCTCATATCCGGGACTAGCGGTTTACAATGAGCAGTTCTTC. Translation: CASSYPGLAVYNEQFF.

This chain connects TRBV28 to TRBJ1-6; the D gene is possibly TRBD1 (5 bases). V was pared by 5 bases and J by 7 bases, with 6 bases between. CDR3 length: 12 residues. In germline, CDR1 is MDHEN, CDR2 SYDVKM. The CDR3: CASSAGNSPLHF. CDR3 DNA: TGTGCCAGCAGTGCAGGGAATTCACCCCTCCACTTT.

V and J are TRBV11-2 and TRBJ1-2, with D hard to call. Germline V gene data show CDR1 as SGHAT and CDR2 as FQNNGV. With 5 bases removed from V and 8 bases from J, the gap between germline ends came to 15 bases. The CDR3 consists of 13 residues. In DNA form, the CDR3 reads TGTGCCAGCAGCGTAGGGCCCACGGCGGGCTACACCTTC. Its translation: CASSVGPTAGYTF.

The rearrangement links TRBV6-1 to TRBJ1-5; the D gene is possibly TRBD1 (6 bases). This CDR3 comprises 13 residues. Germline V gives CDR1 MNHNS, CDR2 SASEGT. Trimming cost V 4 bases and J 3 bases, with 7 bases left between them. The CDR3 loop reads CASSGQDNQPQHF. CDR3 nucleotides: TGTGCCAGCAGTGGACAGGACAATCAGCCCCAGCATTTT.

The rearrangement uses TRBV28 and TRBJ1-1; D gene unclear. Germline assignment: CDR1 MDHEN and CDR2 SYDVKM. V shed 2 bases and J shed 6 bases, with 13 bases lying between them. This CDR3 has 14 amino acids. The CDR3, as DNA: TGTGCCAGCAGTTTACCTCTGTGGAATTCTGAAGCTTTCTTT. Its protein is CASSLPLWNSEAFF.

The chain is built from TRBV10-2 and TRBJ1-5; TRBD1 matches 10 bases. J was trimmed by 2 bases and V by 6 bases; bases with no gene match: 16. Germline V gene lookup returns CDR1 WSHSY and CDR2 SAAADI. CDR3 length: 19 residues. CDR3 protein: CASRPGTGERGWGNQPQHF. CDR3 nucleotides: TGCGCCAGCAGGCCCGGGACAGGGGAACGCGGGTGGGGCAATCAGCCCCAGCATTTT.

The genes are TRBV11-2 and TRBJ1-1; D is unresolved. Germline V gene lookup returns CDR1 SGHAT and CDR2 FQNNGV. The CDR3 has 13 amino acids. V dropped 3 bases and J dropped 0 bases, with 5 bases sitting between them. CDR3 sequence: CASSFTMNTEAFF. In DNA form, the CDR3 reads TGTGCCAGCAGCTTTACAATGAACACTGAAGCTTTCTTT.

The V gene is TRBV2, the J gene TRBJ1-1, with 7 bases matching TRBD1. Germline V lookup: CDR1 SNHLY, CDR2 FYNNEI. The junction had 10 bases not matched to a gene; V was cut back by 8 bases and J by 1 base. This CDR3 has 15 amino acids. The CDR3 sequence is CASSFGGQPNTEAFF. As DNA, the CDR3 is TGTGCCAGCTCATTTGGGGGACAGCCGAACACTGAAGCTTTCTTT.

The chain recombines TRBV6-5 with TRBJ1-3, with TRBD1 matching over 7 bases. The CDR3 length is 16 residues. Germline loops: CDR1 MNHEY, CDR2 SVGAGI. V was clipped by 4 bases and J by 0 bases; unmatched bases: 6. The CDR3, as DNA: TGTGCCAGCAGTTTGACAGGGCTCGGCTCTGGAAACACCATATATTTT. Protein sequence: CASSLTGLGSGNTIYF.

The J gene is TRBJ2-4, the V gene TRBV10-3; D not resolved. This CDR3 spans 14 amino acids. Germline CDR1 and CDR2: ENHRY and SYGVKD. V dropped 3 bases and J dropped 0 bases, with 6 bases sitting between them. CDR3 in DNA: TGTGCCATCAGTGACGACCTAGCCAAAAACATTCAGTACTTC. As protein: CAISDDLAKNIQYF.

The chain recombines TRBV30 with TRBJ1-1, with unresolved D. The CDR3 runs 13 residues. Looked up from germline, CDR1 is GTSNPN and CDR2 is SVGIG (reference sequence). V gave up 3 bases and J gave up 1 base, with 9 bases separating them. The CDR3 DNA reads TGTGCCTGGAGGTTCGCAAGGAACACTGAAGCTTTCTTT. It translates to CAWRFARNTEAFF.

V and J are TRBV19 and TRBJ1-1, with D uncertain. CDR1 and CDR2 (germline): LNHDA, SQIVND (reference sequence). The length of the CDR3 is 13 residues. Trimming took off 3 bases at V and 2 bases at J, with 7 bases between the two ends. DNA for the CDR3: TGTGCCAGTAGTATTGGGAGTAACACTGAAGCTTTCTTT. Its protein is CASSIGSNTEAFF. The full variable domain, rest sourced from reference TRBV19 and TRBJ1-1, is DGGITQSPKYLFRKEGQNVTLSCEQNLNHDAMYWYRQDPGQGLRLIYYSQIVNDFQKGDIAEGYSVSREKKESFPLTVTSAQKNPTAFYLCASSIGSNTEAFFGQGTRLTVV.

This chain uses TRBV18 with TRBJ2-5; no firm D call. Germline CDR1 is KGHSH and CDR2 is LQKENI. CDR3 length: 15 amino acids. V dropped 2 bases and J dropped 6 bases, with 16 bases sitting between them. The CDR3 protein is CASSPSLGVGKTQYF. The CDR3 DNA reads TGTGCCAGCTCACCATCTCTTGGGGTAGGAAAGACCCAGTACTTC.

The chain has TRBV7-2 and TRBJ2-1; no reliable D call. The germline CDR1 and CDR2 sequences are SGHTA and FQGNSA. With 3 bases removed from V and 8 bases from J, the gap between germline ends came to 14 bases. The CDR3 extends over 14 amino acids. In DNA, the CDR3 is TGTGCCAGCAGCTTTCATCTTAGTGTCCATGAGCAGTTCTTC. This encodes CASSFHLSVHEQFF.

V gene TRBV13 combines with J gene TRBJ2-7; TRBD2 matches 13 bases. Germline V CDR1 and CDR2: PRHDT, FYEKMQ (reference sequence). The CDR3 has 16 residues. The V and J ends lost 1 base and 7 bases, in that order; junction bases with no gene match: 7. This CDR3 reads CASSLELAGGPGEQYF. CDR3 DNA: TGTGCCAGCAGCTTAGAACTAGCGGGAGGGCCGGGGGAGCAGTACTTC.

The chain carries TRBV4-3 and TRBJ2-5; TRBD1 aligns across 7 bases. Trimming took 2 bases from V and 0 from J; bases not matched to a gene: 3. Germline V CDR1 and CDR2: LGHNA, YSLEER. This CDR3 spans 15 amino acids. CDR3 in amino acids: CASSQQTGNQETQYF. The CDR3 coding sequence is TGCGCCAGCAGCCAACAGACAGGGAACCAAGAGACCCAGTACTTC.

The genes are TRBV29-1 and TRBJ2-2, with 9 nucleotides matching TRBD2. The CDR3 contains 15 residues. Trimming at V came to 0 bases and at J to 5 bases, leaving 4 bases not matched to a gene. Germline CDR1 is SQVTM and CDR2 is ANQGSEA. CDR3 region: CSVEDPSGNTGELFF. The CDR3 nucleotides are TGCAGCGTTGAAGATCCTAGCGGGAATACCGGGGAGCTGTTTTTT.

The chain employs TRBV5-4 and TRBJ1-1; D unclear. This CDR3 is built from 14 residues. The ends were cut back, 0 bases at V and 0 bases at J, with 6 bases in the middle. Germline CDR1 is SGHNT and CDR2 is YYREEE (reference sequence). CDR3: CASSLEQLNTEAFF. DNA of the CDR3: TGTGCCAGCAGCTTGGAACAACTGAACACTGAAGCTTTCTTT.

The chain carries TRBV18 and TRBJ1-6; no reliable D call. Germline CDR1 KGHSH, CDR2 LQKENI. The CDR3 spans 14 residues. V lost 3 bases, J lost 4 bases, and 7 bases lay in between. CDR3 in DNA: TGTGCCAGCTCACCTCCAGAATATAATTCACCCCTCCACTTT. Protein: CASSPPEYNSPLHF. The entire variable domain, with the rest obtained from reference TRBV18 and TRBJ1-6, is as follows: NAGVMQNPRHLVRRRGQEARLRCSPMKGHSHVYWYRQLPEEGLKFMVYLQKENIIDESGMPKERFSAEFPKEGPSILRIQQVVRGDSAAYFCASSPPEYNSPLHFGNGTRLTVT.

This rearrangement joins TRBV7-2 to TRBJ2-3, with TRBD2 matching 10 bases. Per the germline V gene, CDR1 is SGHTA and CDR2 is FQGNSA. V dropped 1 base and J dropped 0; count of bases not matched to a gene: 4. The CDR3 is made up of 17 amino acids. The CDR3 DNA reads as TGTGCCAGCAGCTTAGTAGCGGGGGGCCTTAGCACAGATACGCAGTATTTT. Amino acid sequence: CASSLVAGGLSTDTQYF.

V and J are TRBV5-1 and TRBJ1-6; no firm D call. The V end lost 0 bases, the J end lost 9 bases, and 13 bases lay between the germline ends. Germline lookup yields CDR1 SGHRS and CDR2 YFSETQ. The CDR3 runs to 15 residues. CDR3 loop: CASSLGQANGSPLHF. The CDR3 bases are TGCGCCAGCAGCTTGGGGCAGGCCAACGGTTCACCCCTCCACTTT. Looking up the rest from reference TRBV5-1 and TRBJ1-6 gives the full variable domain: KAGVTQTPRYLIKTRGQQVTLSCSPISGHRSVSWYQQTPGQGLQFLFEYFSETQRNKGNFPGRFSGRQFSNSRSEMNVSTLELGDSALYLCASSLGQANGSPLHFGNGTRLTVT.

The J gene is TRBJ1-1, the V gene TRBV7-8; TRBD1 agrees at 9 bases. The CDR3 is 16 residues long. Per germline, CDR1 SGHVS and CDR2 FQNEAQ. V dropped 1 base and J dropped 1; count of bases not matched to a gene: 4. Written as DNA, the CDR3 is TGTGCCAGCAGCTTAGGGTACAGGGGGCCGAACACTGAAGCTTTCTTT. Amino acid sequence: CASSLGYRGPNTEAFF.

V usage is TRBV28 and J usage is TRBJ2-1, with 13 bases aligning to TRBD2. J lost 7 bases, V lost 5 bases, and 5 bases had no gene match. The CDR3 is made up of 15 amino acids. Germline V gives CDR1 MDHEN, CDR2 SYDVKM. CDR3 bases: TGTGCCAGCAGTGTCACTAGCGGGAGGGTGAATGAGCAGTTCTTC. Translating gives CASSVTSGRVNEQFF.